These 11 T cell receptor beta chains were all obtained from the same sample, sequenced in a study of molecular identifiers for immune sequencing clone quantification. TCRdb independently ran MiXCR on the PCR reads; one entry per CDR3 protein. This table holds under 350,000 distinct CDR3 sequences, roughly 24% found once. The material sequenced was naive CD8+ T cells from blood, with Jurkat cell RNA spiked in. Subset described: FACS-sorted CD8+CD4-CCR7+CD45RA+ naive T cells. These receptors were taken from a human donor in good health. Some libraries in this study had Jurkat cell RNA spiked in.

This clonotype was counted many times. This rearrangement joins TRBV7-2 to TRBJ2-3; no reliable D call. In germline, CDR1 is SGHTA, CDR2 FQGNSA. This CDR3 spans 12 amino acids. The V end was cut by 1 base, the J end by 5 bases, with 4 bases between. CDR3 protein: CASSLVGDTQYF. As DNA, the CDR3 is TGTGCCAGCAGCTTAGTAGGAGATACGCAGTATTTT. Full variable domain (remainder filled in from reference TRBV7-2 and TRBJ2-3): GAGVSQSPSNKVTEKGKDVELRCDPISGHTALYWYRQSLGQGLEFLIYFQGNSAPDKSGLPSDRFSAERTGGSVSTLTIQRTQQEDSAVYLCASSLVGDTQYFGPGTRLTVL.

Note on this clonotype: Just one base apart from a much larger clone, this may be a read error. The CDR3 end shows no conserved phenylalanine or tryptophan, and so a read error is likely. Because the CDR3's place on the DNA is in doubt, the DNA is left out and the CDR3 is given as listed by TCRdb. The genes are TRBV21-1 and TRBJ1-2; the tabulated D call, TRBD1, remains unverified against the DNA. TRBV21-1 is a listed pseudogene. Ends included, the CDR3 has 13 residues. Here the CDR3 reads CASTQNRPYGYTL.

In this sample, this clonotype turned up a few times. In nucleotides, the CDR3 is TGTGCCAGCACCGCGGGGCGCGCGATAGATACGCAGTATTTT. It yields the protein CASTAGRAIDTQYF. The chain combines TRBV27 with TRBJ2-3; perhaps TRBD2 as D (6 bases). Per germline, CDR1 MNHEY and CDR2 SMNVEV (reference sequence). This CDR3 is built from 14 residues. With 7 bases removed from V and 5 bases from J, the gap between germline ends came to 16 bases.

This clonotype occurred many times. V gene TRBV29-1 combines with J gene TRBJ1-1, with D uncertain. The CDR3 spans 11 residues. Trimming left V 4 bases short and J 3 bases short, with 6 bases between. Germline CDR1 reads SQVTM; CDR2 reads ANQGSEA. CDR3 nucleotide sequence: TGCAGCGTTGTTGCTGACACTGAAGCTTTCTTT. Translated: CSVVADTEAFF.

The chain employs TRBV4-2 and TRBJ2-7; 7 nucleotides agree with TRBD2. CDR1 and CDR2 from the germline V gene are LGHNA and YNFKEQ. V lost 0 bases, J lost 2 bases, and 7 bases stayed unmatched. The CDR3 length is 16 residues. The CDR3 region is CASSQDRLLAAYEQYF. CDR3 coding DNA: TGTGCCAGCAGCCAAGATCGGCTCCTAGCGGCCTACGAGCAGTACTTC.

This clonotype came up a few times. A read error may produce the germline difference seen at one junction end. This chain joins TRBV29-1 and TRBJ2-2; possible D gene TRBD2, 5 bases. Germline-derived CDR1 and CDR2 are SQVTM and ANQGSEA. This CDR3 has 12 residues. The chain's CDR3 is CSAVEGTGELCF. CDR3 coding DNA: TGCAGCGCTGTGGAAGGCACCGGGGAGCTGTGTTTT.

V is TRBV4-1 and J is TRBJ2-1; D is perhaps TRBD2 (5 bases). The CDR3 sequence is 16 residues long. Per the germline V gene, CDR1 is MGHRA and CDR2 is YSYEKL. Between the trimmed V and J ends, which lost 1 base and 0 bases, there was a span of 10 bases. CDR3 sequence (DNA): TGCGCCAGCAGCCAAGCGGGGTCTCCCTCCTACAATGAGCAGTTCTTC. Protein: CASSQAGSPSYNEQFF.

This clonotype was counted ten times or more. The chain employs TRBV30 and TRBJ1-5; tentative D call: TRBD1 (5 bases). Germline-derived CDR1 and CDR2 are GTSNPN and SVGIG (reference sequence). V shed 5 bases and J shed 10 bases, with 18 bases lying between them. The CDR3 contains 13 residues. The CDR3 loop is CAWSRILGDPQHF. The CDR3 DNA reads TGTGCCTGGTCCCGGATCTTAGGGGATCCCCAGCATTTT.

The rearrangement joins TRBV7-9 to TRBJ2-7; 9 bases align to TRBD1. CDR1 and CDR2 from the germline V gene are SEHNR and FQNEAQ (reference sequence). With 3 bases clipped from V and 4 bases from J, the junction kept 4 bases outside the gene matches. The CDR3 has 14 residues. Here the CDR3 reads CASSFGTGWYEQYF. The CDR3 bases are TGTGCCAGCAGCTTCGGGACAGGGTGGTACGAGCAGTACTTC.

This clonotype was picked up many times. V is TRBV29-1 and J is TRBJ2-2; D perhaps matches TRBD2 (6 bases). Trimming pared 2 bases from V and 3 bases from J, leaving 13 bases between. Germline CDR1 reads SQVTM; CDR2 reads ANQGSEA. The CDR3 contains 15 residues. CDR3 in amino acids: CSVELAERYTGELFF. As DNA, the CDR3 is TGCAGCGTTGAATTAGCGGAAAGGTACACCGGGGAGCTGTTTTTT.

The V gene is TRBV7-2, the J gene TRBJ2-7; no clear D gene. Germline CDR1 is SGHTA and CDR2 is FQGNSA. The CDR3 extends over 13 amino acids. Trimming pared 8 bases from V and 3 bases from J, leaving 14 bases between. The CDR3 loop is CASGWTLGYEQYF. The CDR3 nucleotides are TGTGCCAGCGGCTGGACCCTAGGCTACGAGCAGTACTTC.